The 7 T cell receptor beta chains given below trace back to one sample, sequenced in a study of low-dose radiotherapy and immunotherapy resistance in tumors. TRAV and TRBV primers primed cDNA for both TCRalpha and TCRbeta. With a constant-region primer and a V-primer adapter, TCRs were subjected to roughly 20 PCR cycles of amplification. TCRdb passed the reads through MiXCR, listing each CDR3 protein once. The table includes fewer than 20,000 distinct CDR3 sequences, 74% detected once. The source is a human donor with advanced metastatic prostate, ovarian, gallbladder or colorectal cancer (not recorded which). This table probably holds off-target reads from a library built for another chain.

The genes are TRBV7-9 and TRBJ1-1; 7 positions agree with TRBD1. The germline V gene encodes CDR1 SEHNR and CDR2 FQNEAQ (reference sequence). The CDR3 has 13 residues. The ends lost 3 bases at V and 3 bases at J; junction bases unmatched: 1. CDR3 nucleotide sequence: TGTGCCAGCAGCTTCCAGGGGGACACTGAAGCTTTCTTT. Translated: CASSFQGDTEAFF.

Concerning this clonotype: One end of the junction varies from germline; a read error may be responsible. The CDR3 here is CAISAAGLTFRNEQFF. CDR3 coding DNA: TGTGCCATCAGTGCGGCGGGACTCACGTTTCGGAATGAGCAGTTCTTC. J is TRBJ2-1 and V is TRBV6-1; TRBD2 is a possible D gene (6 bases). CDR3 length: 16 amino acids. Germline V gene data show CDR1 as MNHNS and CDR2 as SASEGT.

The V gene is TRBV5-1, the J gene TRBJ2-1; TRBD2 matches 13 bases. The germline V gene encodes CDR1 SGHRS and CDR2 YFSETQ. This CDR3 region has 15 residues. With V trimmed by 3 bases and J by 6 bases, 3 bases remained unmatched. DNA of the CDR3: TGCGCCAGCAGCTGGACTAGCGGGAGCGGCAATGAGCAGTTCTTC. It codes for CASSWTSGSGNEQFF.

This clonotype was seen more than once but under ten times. CDR3 nucleotides: TGTGCCAGCAGCCAAGATCCGGGGACTAGCGGATACAATGAGCAGTTCTTC. Its translation: CASSQDPGTSGYNEQFF. The V call is TRBV14, the J call TRBJ2-1, with 11 bases aligning to TRBD2. Trimming at V came to 0 bases and at J to 4 bases, leaving 5 bases not matched to a gene. Germline-derived CDR1 and CDR2 are SGHDN and FVKESK. The CDR3 has 17 residues.

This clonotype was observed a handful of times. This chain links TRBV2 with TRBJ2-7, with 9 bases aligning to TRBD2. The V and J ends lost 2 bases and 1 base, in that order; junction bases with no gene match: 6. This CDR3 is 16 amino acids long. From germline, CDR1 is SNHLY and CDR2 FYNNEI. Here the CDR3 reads CASSEKLTSGSYEQYF. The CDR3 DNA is TGTGCCAGCAGTGAAAAGCTGACTAGCGGTTCCTACGAGCAGTACTTC.

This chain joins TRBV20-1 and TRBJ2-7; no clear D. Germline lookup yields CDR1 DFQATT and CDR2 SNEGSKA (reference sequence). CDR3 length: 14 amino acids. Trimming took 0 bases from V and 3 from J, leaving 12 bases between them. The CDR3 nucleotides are TGCAGTGCTAGAGACGGGCCTAGAAACTACGAGCAGTACTTC. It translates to CSARDGPRNYEQYF.

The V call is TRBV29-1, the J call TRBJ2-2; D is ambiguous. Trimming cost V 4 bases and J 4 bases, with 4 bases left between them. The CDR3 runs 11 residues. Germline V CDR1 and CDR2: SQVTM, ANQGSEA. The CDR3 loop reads CSVAATGELFF. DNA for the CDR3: TGCAGCGTTGCGGCCACCGGGGAGCTGTTTTTT.